This T cell receptor beta chain stems from a study of early T cells in non-severe SARS-CoV-2 infection. Study-wide context: Alpha and beta chains were unpaired, from unsorted whole-blood bulk RNA.

Per germline, CDR1 SGHRS and CDR2 YFSETQ. The junction had 5 bases not matched to a gene; V was cut back by 6 bases and J by 1 base. This CDR3 contains 14 residues. Each single cDNA molecule received a unique molecular identifier. Each CDR3 protein gets one entry after TCRdb re-called the 5' RACE reads with MiXCR. The sample lists roughly 58,000 distinct CDR3 sequences, around 12% seen once, with 1.3% to 1.5% in the top ten. This clonotype was recorded many times. Material: whole blood. This receptor was obtained from an adult who was a healthcare worker with PCR-confirmed SARS-CoV-2 infection or an uninfected control (not recorded which). The V and J genes are TRBV5-1 and TRBJ1-1; 8 nucleotides line up with TRBD1. The CDR3, as DNA: TGCGCCAGCACCCGGACAGGGACGAACACTGAAGCTTTCTTT. It translates to CASTRTGTNTEAFF.